The clone carrying this TCR beta chain was detected only once. The assay was immunoSEQ multiplex PCR, and TCRdb's table has in-frame clones only and misses some. The data show 400,000 to 450,000 clones, 88% seen once. This sample was taken from a study of blood T cell repertoires in COVID-19. The CDR3 extends over 14 amino acids. V lost 6 bases, J lost 6 bases, and 18 bases lay in between. Looked up from germline, CDR1 is MNHEY and CDR2 is SVGAGI. The sequence was obtained from a woman between 50 and 59 years old with COVID-19, enrolled during active disease. The chain uses TRBV6-5 and TRBJ2-7; the D gene is possibly TRBD1 (6 bases). The source material was peripheral blood. The CDR3 protein is CASRTLQGLFEQYF. In DNA, the CDR3 is TGTGCCAGCAGGACCCTGCAGGGGCTATTCGAGCAGTACTTC.